These T cell receptor beta chains were read from a single sample in a study of shared clonotypes between healthy human individuals. Sequencing used immunoSEQ multiplex PCR; TCRdb keeps in-frame clones, though not all of them. Among 2,100,000 or so clones listed, about 94% were seen once. The sequenced material came from naive CD4+ T cells sorted from blood. The receptors were gathered from a man between 18 and 29 years old in good health. CDR3s include the opening cysteine and the closing phenylalanine or tryptophan. D genes are given only for firm matches. Only part of the rows carry a size: once, few, many, or a class if the clone is expanded.

cdr3_length	v_call	j_call	d_call	clone_size	cdr3_nt	cdr3_aa
15	TRBV6-6	TRBJ1-1	TRBD1	NA	TGTGCCAGCAGTTGGTTAACAGGGGCGAACACTGAAGCTTTCTTT	CASSWLTGANTEAFF
14	TRBV2	TRBJ1-1	NA	NA	TGTGCCAGCAGGGGCAGAACCCTGAACACTGAAGCTTTCTTT	CASRGRTLNTEAFF
14	TRBV9	TRBJ1-1	NA	NA	TGTGCCAGCAGTGCTGACAGGAGGTCTAGTGGAGCTTTCTTT	CASSADRRSSGAFF
17	TRBV2	TRBJ2-7	TRBD1	NA	TGTGCCAGCCACCCCGGGTGGGGCAGGGGGATTGCCTACGAGCAGTACTTC	CASHPGWGRGIAYEQYF
15	TRBV6-1	TRBJ2-7	TRBD1	once	TGTGCCAGCAGCCCCTCCGGGACAGGGTTCTACGAGCAGTACTTC	CASSPSGTGFYEQYF
15	TRBV7-9	TRBJ2-6	NA	NA	TGTGCCAGCAGCTTAGAGGGGACTGGGGCCAACGTCCTGACTTTC	CASSLEGTGANVLTF
15	TRBV19	TRBJ1-5	NA	NA	TGTGCCACCCGAGTGGGGGCACTTAGCAATCAGCCCCAGCATTTT	CATRVGALSNQPQHF
13	TRBV19	TRBJ2-7	TRBD1	NA	TGTGCCAGTAGTCGAGACAGGGCCTACGAGCAGTACTTC	CASSRDRAYEQYF
13	TRBV19	TRBJ1-5	NA	once	TGTGCCAGTAGTATAGGGATGAGTCAGCCCCAGCATTTT	CASSIGMSQPQHF
14	TRBV6-5	TRBJ2-3	NA	NA	TGTGCCAGCAGTTCATTGACTAGCACAGATACGCAGTATTTT	CASSSLTSTDTQYF
14	TRBV5-1	TRBJ2-5	NA	NA	TGCGCCAGCAGCTTGGCGGCAGCTCAAGAGACCCAGTACTTC	CASSLAAAQETQYF
14	TRBV5-1	TRBJ1-2	NA	NA	TGCGCCAGCAGCTTGGTCGGCAGGGAAGATGGCTACACCTTC	CASSLVGREDGYTF
14	TRBV15	TRBJ2-7	NA	NA	TGTGCCACCAGCAGAGAAATAGGCCCTTACGAGCAGTACTTC	CATSREIGPYEQYF
11	TRBV28	TRBJ1-5	NA	NA	TGTGCCAGCCATGGGAATCAGCCCCAGCATTTT	CASHGNQPQHF
11	TRBV6-1	TRBJ2-7	NA	NA	TGTGCCAGCAGTGAATCACGGAGGCAGTACTTC	CASSESRRQYF
15	TRBV9	TRBJ2-2	TRBD1	NA	TGTGCCAGCTCTGCATGGGACAGGGGGGACGGGGAGCTGTTTTTT	CASSAWDRGDGELFF
17	TRBV5-6	TRBJ2-5	TRBD2	NA	TGTGCCAGCAGTCTAGCGGGGGGAGTCCAGGTGGCAAAGACCCAGTACTTC	CASSLAGGVQVAKTQYF
16	TRBV5-1	TRBJ2-1	TRBD2	NA	TGCGCCAGCAGCTTATCCGGGACTAGCGGCTACAATGAGCAGTTCTTC	CASSLSGTSGYNEQFF
13	TRBV5-4	TRBJ2-7	TRBD1	NA	TGTGCCAGCCGATATGGACAGGGGGACGAGCAGTACTTC	CASRYGQGDEQYF
16	TRBV4-2	TRBJ2-7	TRBD2	once	TGTGCCAGCAGCCACCTCGGGACTAGCGGGAGTGGCGAGCAGTACTTC	CASSHLGTSGSGEQYF
14	TRBV11-3	TRBJ2-7	NA	NA	TGTGCCAGCAGCTTAGGACACGGCTCCTACGAGCAGTACTTC	CASSLGHGSYEQYF
14	TRBV7-2	TRBJ1-5	NA	NA	TGTGCCAGCAGCGGGGAGAAGGGTATACAGCCCCAGCATTTT	CASSGEKGIQPQHF
16	TRBV4-1	TRBJ1-5	NA	once	TGCGCCAGCAGCCTTGACAGCGCGTCCGGCAATCAGCCCCAGCATTTT	CASSLDSASGNQPQHF
13	TRBV5-6	TRBJ1-5	NA	few	TGTGCCAGCAGCTTGTCGTTAGATCAGCCCCAGCATTTT	CASSLSLDQPQHF
13	TRBV10-3	TRBJ1-5	NA	NA	TGTGCCATCAGCCGGGACAGCAATCAGCCCCAGCATTTT	CAISRDSNQPQHF
14	TRBV7-2	TRBJ2-3	NA	NA	TGTGCCAGCAGCACTAGGACAACCACAGATACGCAGTATTTT	CASSTRTTTDTQYF
18	TRBV4-1	TRBJ2-1	NA	NA	TGCGCCAGCAGCCAAGCGTTCAACGGGGGAGCCTTCGACAATGAGCAGTTCTTC	CASSQAFNGGAFDNEQFF